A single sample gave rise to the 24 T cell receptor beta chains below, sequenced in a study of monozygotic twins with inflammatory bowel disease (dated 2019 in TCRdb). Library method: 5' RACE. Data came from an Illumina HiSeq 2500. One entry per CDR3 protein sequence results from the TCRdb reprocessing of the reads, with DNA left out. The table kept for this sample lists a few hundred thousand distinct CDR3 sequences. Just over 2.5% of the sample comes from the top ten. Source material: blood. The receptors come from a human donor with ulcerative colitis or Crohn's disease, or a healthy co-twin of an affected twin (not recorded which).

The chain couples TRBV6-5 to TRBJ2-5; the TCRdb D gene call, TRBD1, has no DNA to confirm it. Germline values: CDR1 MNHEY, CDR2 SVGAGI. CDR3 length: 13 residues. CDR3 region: CASSYLDRGDQYF.

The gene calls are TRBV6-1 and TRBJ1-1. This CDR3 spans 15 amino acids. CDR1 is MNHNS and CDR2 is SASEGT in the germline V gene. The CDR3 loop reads CASSEDSIGLGEAFF.

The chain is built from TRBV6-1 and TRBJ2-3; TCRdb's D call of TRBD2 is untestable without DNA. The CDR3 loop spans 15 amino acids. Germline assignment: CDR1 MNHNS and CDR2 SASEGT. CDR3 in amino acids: CASSPGTMGPDTQYF.

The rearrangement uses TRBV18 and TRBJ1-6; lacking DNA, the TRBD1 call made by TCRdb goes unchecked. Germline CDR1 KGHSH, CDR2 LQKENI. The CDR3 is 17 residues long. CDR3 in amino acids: CASSGGQRGSYNSPLHF.

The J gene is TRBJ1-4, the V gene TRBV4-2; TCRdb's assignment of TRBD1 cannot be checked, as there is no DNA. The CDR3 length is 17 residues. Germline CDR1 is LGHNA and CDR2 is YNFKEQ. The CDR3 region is CASSLGTGLRYNEKLFF.

This CDR3 is CASSPGGGDTQYF. The chain couples TRBV5-1 to TRBJ2-3; the D call of TRBD1 rests on TCRdb alone, since no DNA is present to check it. Germline values: CDR1 SGHRS, CDR2 YFSETQ. The CDR3 length is 13 residues.

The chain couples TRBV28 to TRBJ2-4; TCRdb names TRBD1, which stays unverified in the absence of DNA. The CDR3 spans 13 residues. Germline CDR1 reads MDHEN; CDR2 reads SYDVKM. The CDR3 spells CASRLPGTGIQYF.

The CDR3 sequence: CASSALGLAGGLSYNEQFF. The rearrangement joins TRBV19 to TRBJ2-1; with no DNA, the TCRdb D assignment of TRBD2 cannot be verified. CDR3 length: 19 residues. Germline-derived CDR1 and CDR2 are LNHDA and SQIVND (reference sequence). The full variable domain, its missing parts supplied by reference TRBV19 and TRBJ2-1, is DGGITQSPKYLFRKEGQNVTLSCEQNLNHDAMYWYRQDPGQGLRLIYYSQIVNDFQKGDIAEGYSVSREKKESFPLTVTSAQKNPTAFYLCASSALGLAGGLSYNEQFFGPGTRLTVL.

CDR3 protein: CASSLQGQDYGYTF. This chain joins TRBV18 and TRBJ1-2; TCRdb lists TRBD1, though no DNA is available to test this call. Germline V gene sequence: CDR1 KGHSH, CDR2 LQKENI. The CDR3 is 14 amino acids.

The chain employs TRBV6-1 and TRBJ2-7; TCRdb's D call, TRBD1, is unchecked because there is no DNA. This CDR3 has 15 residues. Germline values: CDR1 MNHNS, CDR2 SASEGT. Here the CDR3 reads CASSRGQGAAYEQYF.

The CDR3 region is CASSVEGLAGGPDTQYF. The chain joins TRBV9 to TRBJ2-3; without DNA, the TCRdb call of TRBD2 cannot be checked. The CDR3 has 17 amino acids. From germline, CDR1 is SGDLS and CDR2 YYNGEE.

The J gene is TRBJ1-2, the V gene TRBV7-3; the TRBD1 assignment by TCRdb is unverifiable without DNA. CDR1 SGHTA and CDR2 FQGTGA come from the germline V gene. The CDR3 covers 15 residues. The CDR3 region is CASSQLPQGAGGYTF.

This chain's CDR3 is CSVEEWRKNEQYF. The genes are TRBV29-1 and TRBJ2-7. Germline-derived CDR1 and CDR2 are SQVTM and ANQGSEA. CDR3 length: 13 residues.

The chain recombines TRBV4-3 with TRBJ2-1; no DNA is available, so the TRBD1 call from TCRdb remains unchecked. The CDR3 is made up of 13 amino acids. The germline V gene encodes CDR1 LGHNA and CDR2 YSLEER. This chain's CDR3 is CASSQVPPDEQFF.

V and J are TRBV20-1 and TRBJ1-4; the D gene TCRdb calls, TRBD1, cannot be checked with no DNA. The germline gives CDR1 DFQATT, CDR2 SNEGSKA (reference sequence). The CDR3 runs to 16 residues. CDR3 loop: CSARLDRVVTNEKLFF.

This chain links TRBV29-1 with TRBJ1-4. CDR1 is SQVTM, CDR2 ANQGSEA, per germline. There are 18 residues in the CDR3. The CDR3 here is CSVEELTPENFFNEKLFF.

The CDR3 reads CASSRTGESFLNYGYTF. The rearrangement uses TRBV5-1 and TRBJ1-2; TCRdb lists TRBD1, though no DNA is available to test this call. The CDR3 totals 17 residues. The V gene's germline CDR1 is SGHRS and CDR2 YFSETQ.

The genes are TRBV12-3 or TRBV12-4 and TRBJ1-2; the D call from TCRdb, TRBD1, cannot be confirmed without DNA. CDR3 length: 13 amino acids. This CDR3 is CASTVGASYGYTF.

The CDR3 here is CASSPQLADPSDTQYF. The rearrangement uses TRBV27 and TRBJ2-3; TCRdb selects TRBD2, and the lack of DNA leaves this call unchecked. The CDR3 is 16 amino acids. Germline CDR1 and CDR2: MNHEY and SMNVEV (reference sequence).

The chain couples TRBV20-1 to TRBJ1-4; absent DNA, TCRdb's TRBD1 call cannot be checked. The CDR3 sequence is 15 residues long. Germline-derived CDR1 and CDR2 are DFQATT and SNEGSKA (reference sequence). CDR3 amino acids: CSARDRTGDAEKLFF.

CDR3 amino acids: CAISLAGAGQETQYF. The J gene is TRBJ2-5, the V gene TRBV10-3; TCRdb returns TRBD1, unconfirmable since there is no DNA. The CDR3 totals 15 residues. CDR1 and CDR2 from the germline V gene are ENHRY and SYGVKD.

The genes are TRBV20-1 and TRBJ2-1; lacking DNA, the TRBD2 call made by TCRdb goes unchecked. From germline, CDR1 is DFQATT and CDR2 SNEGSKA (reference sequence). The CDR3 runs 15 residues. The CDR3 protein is CSAPRRGGKYNEQFF.

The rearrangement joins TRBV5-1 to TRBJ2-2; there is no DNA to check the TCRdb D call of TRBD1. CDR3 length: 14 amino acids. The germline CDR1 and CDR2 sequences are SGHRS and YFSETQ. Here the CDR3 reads CASSFDSGAGELFF. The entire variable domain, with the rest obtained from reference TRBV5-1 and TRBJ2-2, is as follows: KAGVTQTPRYLIKTRGQQVTLSCSPISGHRSVSWYQQTPGQGLQFLFEYFSETQRNKGNFPGRFSGRQFSNSRSEMNVSTLELGDSALYLCASSFDSGAGELFFGEGSRLTVL.

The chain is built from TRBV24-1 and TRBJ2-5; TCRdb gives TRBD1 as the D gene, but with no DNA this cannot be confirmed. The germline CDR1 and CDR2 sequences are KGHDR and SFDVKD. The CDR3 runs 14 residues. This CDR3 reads CATSDDRGGETQYF.